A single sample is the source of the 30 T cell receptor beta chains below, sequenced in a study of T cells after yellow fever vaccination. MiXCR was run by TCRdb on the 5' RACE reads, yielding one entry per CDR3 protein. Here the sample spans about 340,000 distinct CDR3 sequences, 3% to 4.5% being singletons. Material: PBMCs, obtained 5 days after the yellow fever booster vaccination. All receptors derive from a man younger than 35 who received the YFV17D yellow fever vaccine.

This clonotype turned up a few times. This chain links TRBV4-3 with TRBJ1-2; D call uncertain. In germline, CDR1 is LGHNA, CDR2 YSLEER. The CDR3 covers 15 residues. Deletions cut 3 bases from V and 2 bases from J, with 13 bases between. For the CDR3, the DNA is TGCGCCAGCAGCCATAGCAGGTCAGAAAACTATGGCTACACCTTC. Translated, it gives CASSHSRSENYGYTF.

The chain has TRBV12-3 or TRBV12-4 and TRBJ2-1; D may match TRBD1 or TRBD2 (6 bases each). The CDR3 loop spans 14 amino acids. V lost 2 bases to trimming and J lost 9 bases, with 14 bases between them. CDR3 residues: CASSLMHGGGEQFF. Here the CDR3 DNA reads TGTGCCAGCAGTTTAATGCACGGGGGCGGTGAGCAGTTCTTC.

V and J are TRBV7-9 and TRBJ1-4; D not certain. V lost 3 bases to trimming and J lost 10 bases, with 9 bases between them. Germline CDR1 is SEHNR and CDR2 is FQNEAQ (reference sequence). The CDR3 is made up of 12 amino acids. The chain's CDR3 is CASSFIEGKLFF. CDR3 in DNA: TGTGCCAGCAGCTTTATTGAGGGAAAACTGTTTTTT.

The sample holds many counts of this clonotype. The CDR3 loop is CSIAGGEGGNIQYF. CDR3 coding DNA: TGCAGCATTGCTGGGGGCGAAGGGGGAAACATTCAGTACTTC. The chain employs TRBV29-1 and TRBJ2-4, with TRBD1 as a possible D gene (6 bases). The V end was cut by 8 bases, the J end by 6 bases, with 20 bases between. The CDR3 spans 14 residues. Per germline, CDR1 SQVTM and CDR2 ANQGSEA. The full variable domain, completed using reference TRBV29-1 and TRBJ2-4, is SAVISQKPSRDICQRGTSLTIQCQVDSQVTMMFWYRQQPGQSLTLIATANQGSEATYESGFVIDKFPISRPNLTFSTLTVSNMSPEDSSIYLCSIAGGEGGNIQYFGAGTRLSVL.

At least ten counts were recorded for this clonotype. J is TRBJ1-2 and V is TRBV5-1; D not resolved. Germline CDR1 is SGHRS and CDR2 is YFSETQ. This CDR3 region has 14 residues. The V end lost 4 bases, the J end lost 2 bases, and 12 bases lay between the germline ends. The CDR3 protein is CASSEAPGNYGYTF. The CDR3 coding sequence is TGCGCCAGCAGCGAAGCCCCGGGGAACTATGGCTACACCTTC.

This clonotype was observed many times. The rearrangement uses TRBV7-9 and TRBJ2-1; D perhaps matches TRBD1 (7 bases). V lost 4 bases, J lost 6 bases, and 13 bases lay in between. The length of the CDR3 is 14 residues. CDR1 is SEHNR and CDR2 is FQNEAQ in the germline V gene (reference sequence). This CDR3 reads CASSSRRGLNEQFF. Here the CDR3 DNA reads TGTGCCAGCAGCTCCCGGAGGGGGCTCAATGAGCAGTTCTTC.

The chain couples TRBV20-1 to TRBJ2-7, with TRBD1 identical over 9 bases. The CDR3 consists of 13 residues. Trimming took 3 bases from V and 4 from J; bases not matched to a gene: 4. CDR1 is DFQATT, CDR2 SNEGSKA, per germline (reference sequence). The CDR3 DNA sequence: TGCAGTGCTAGTGGACAGGGGCTTTACGAGCAGTACTTC. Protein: CSASGQGLYEQYF.

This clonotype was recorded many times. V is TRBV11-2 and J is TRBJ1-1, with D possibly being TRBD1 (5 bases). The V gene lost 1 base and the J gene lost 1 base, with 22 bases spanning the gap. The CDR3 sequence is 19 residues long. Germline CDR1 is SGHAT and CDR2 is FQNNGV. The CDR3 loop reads CASSLVPARGRLKNTEAFF. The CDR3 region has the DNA TGTGCCAGCAGCTTAGTTCCCGCGCGGGGACGGTTAAAGAACACTGAAGCTTTCTTT.

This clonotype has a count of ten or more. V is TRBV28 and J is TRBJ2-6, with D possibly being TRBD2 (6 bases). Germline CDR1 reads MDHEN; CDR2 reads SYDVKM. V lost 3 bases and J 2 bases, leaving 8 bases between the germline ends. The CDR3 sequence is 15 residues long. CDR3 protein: CASSLGGTGANVLTF. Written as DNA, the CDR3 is TGTGCCAGCAGTTTGGGCGGGACTGGGGCCAACGTCCTGACTTTC.

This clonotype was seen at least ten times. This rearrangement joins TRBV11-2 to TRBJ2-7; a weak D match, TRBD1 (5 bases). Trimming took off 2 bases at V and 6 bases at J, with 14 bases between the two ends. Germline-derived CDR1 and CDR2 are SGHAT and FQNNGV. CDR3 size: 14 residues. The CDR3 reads CASSLMQGLSEQYV. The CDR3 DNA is TGTGCCAGCAGCTTAATGCAGGGTCTATCCGAGCAGTACGTC.

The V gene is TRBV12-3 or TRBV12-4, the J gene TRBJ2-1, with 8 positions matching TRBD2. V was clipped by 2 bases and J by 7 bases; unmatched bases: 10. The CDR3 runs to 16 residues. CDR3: CASSLRGGASPNEQFF. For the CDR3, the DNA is TGTGCCAGCAGTTTACGGGGGGGGGCCAGCCCGAATGAGCAGTTCTTC.

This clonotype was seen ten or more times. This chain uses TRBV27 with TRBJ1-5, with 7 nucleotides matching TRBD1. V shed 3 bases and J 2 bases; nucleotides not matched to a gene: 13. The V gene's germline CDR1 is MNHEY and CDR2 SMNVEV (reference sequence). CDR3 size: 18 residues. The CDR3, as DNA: TGTGCCAGCAGTTTTAAGGGGGTCAGACAGGGCGGCAATCAGCCCCAGCATTTT. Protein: CASSFKGVRQGGNQPQHF.

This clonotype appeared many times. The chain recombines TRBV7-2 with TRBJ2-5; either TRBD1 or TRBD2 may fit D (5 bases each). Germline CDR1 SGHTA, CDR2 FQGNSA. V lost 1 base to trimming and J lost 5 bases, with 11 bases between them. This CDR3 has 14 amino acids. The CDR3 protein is CASSLGMRGETQYF. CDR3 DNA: TGTGCCAGCAGCTTAGGAATGAGGGGTGAGACCCAGTACTTC.

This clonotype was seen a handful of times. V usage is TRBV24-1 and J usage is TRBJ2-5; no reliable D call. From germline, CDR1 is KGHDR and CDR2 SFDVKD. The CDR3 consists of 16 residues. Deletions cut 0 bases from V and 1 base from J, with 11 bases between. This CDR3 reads CATSDLHFGGQETQYF. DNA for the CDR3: TGTGCCACCAGTGATTTGCACTTCGGCGGCCAAGAGACCCAGTACTTC.

CDR3 nucleotides: TGTGCCAGCAGCCTTCAGGGACAGGGCTATGATGGCTACACCTTC. As protein: CASSLQGQGYDGYTF. The chain is built from TRBV27 and TRBJ1-2, with TRBD1 matching over 9 bases. The V segment lost 6 bases and the J segment 6 bases; nucleotides outside the gene matches: 11. Germline values: CDR1 MNHEY, CDR2 SMNVEV (reference sequence). This CDR3 is built from 15 residues.

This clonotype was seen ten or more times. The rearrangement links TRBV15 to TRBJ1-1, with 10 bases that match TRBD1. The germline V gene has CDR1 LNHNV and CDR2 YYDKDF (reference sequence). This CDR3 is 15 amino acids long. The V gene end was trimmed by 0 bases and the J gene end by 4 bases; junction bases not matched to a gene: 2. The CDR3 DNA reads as TGTGCCACCAGCAGAGAAGGGACAGGGGCCACTGAAGCTTTCTTT. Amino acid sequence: CATSREGTGATEAFF.

CDR3 amino acids: CASSHVYRDRLLMGQYF. Here the CDR3 DNA reads TGTGCCAGCAGCCACGTGTACCGGGACCGACTACTTATGGGGCAGTACTTC. The chain carries TRBV3-1 and TRBJ2-7, with D perhaps assigned TRBD1 or TRBD2 (5 bases each). V was shortened by 3 bases and J by 9 bases, with 27 bases between the two germline ends. The CDR3 runs to 17 residues. Germline V gene lookup returns CDR1 LGHDT and CDR2 YNNKEL (reference sequence).

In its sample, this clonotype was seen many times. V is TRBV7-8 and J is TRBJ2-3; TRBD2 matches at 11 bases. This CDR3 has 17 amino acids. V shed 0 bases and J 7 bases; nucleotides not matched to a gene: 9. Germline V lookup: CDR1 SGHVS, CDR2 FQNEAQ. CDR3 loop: CASSLAGSGGAMNTQYF. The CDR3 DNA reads TGTGCCAGCAGCTTAGCGGGTAGCGGGGGGGCTATGAATACGCAGTATTTT.

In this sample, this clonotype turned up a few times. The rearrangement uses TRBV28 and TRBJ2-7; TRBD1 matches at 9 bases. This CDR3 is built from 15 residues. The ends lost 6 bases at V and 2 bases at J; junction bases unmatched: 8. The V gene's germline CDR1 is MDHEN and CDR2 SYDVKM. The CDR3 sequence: CASSPTGTGTYEQYF. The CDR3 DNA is TGTGCCAGCAGCCCAACCGGGACAGGGACCTACGAGCAGTACTTC.

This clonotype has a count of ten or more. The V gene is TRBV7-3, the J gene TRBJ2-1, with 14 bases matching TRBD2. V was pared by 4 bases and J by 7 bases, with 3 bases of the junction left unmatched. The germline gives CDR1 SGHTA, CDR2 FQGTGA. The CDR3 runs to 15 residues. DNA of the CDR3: TGTGCCAGCAGCTCCCGACTAGCGGGGGGGAATGAGCAGTTCTTC. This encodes CASSSRLAGGNEQFF.

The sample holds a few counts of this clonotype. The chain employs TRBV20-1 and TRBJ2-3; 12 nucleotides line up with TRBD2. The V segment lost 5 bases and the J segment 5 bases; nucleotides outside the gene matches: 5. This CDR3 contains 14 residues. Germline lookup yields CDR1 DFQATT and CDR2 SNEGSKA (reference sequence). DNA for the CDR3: TGCAGTGCTGGAACTAGCGGGGGGTTAGATACGCAGTATTTT. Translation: CSAGTSGGLDTQYF.

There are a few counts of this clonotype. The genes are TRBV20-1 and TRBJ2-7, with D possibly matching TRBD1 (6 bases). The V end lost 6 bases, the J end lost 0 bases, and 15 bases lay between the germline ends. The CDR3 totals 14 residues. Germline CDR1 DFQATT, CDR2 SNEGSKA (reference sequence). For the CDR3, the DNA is TGCAGTGCCTATCTCCAGGGGAGCTCCTACGAGCAGTACTTC. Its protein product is CSAYLQGSSYEQYF.

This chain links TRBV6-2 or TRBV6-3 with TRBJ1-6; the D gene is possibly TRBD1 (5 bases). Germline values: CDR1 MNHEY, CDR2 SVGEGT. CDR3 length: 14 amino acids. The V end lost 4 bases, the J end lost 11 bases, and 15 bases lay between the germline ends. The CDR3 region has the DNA TGTGCCAGCAGTTGGCGACGGCCGGGGGCACCCCTCCACTTT. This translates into CASSWRRPGAPLHF.

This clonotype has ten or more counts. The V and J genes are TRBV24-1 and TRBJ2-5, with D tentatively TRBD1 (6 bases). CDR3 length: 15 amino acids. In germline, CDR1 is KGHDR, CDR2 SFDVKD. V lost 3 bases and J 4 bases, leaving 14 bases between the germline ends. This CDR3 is CATSDKTGVRETQYF. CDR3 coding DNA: TGTGCCACCAGTGATAAGACAGGTGTAAGAGAGACCCAGTACTTC.

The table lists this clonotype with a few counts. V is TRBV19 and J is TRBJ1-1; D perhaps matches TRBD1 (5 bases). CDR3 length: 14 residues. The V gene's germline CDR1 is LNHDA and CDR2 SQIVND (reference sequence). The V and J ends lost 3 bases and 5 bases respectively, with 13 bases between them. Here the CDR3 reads CASSMGSGRTEAFF. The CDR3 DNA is TGTGCCAGTAGTATGGGTTCAGGGAGGACTGAAGCTTTCTTT. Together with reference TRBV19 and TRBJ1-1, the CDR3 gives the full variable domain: DGGITQSPKYLFRKEGQNVTLSCEQNLNHDAMYWYRQDPGQGLRLIYYSQIVNDFQKGDIAEGYSVSREKKESFPLTVTSAQKNPTAFYLCASSMGSGRTEAFFGQGTRLTVV.

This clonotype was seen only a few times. The CDR3 loop reads CASSLSGTAYYEQYF. The CDR3 DNA sequence: TGTGCCAGCAGCCTCTCCGGGACAGCCTACTACGAGCAGTACTTC. The V gene is TRBV7-9, the J gene TRBJ2-7; 7 bases line up with TRBD1. Trimming removed 5 bases from V and 3 bases from J; junction bases left unmatched: 10. The CDR3 sequence is 15 residues long. Per the germline V gene, CDR1 is SEHNR and CDR2 is FQNEAQ (reference sequence).

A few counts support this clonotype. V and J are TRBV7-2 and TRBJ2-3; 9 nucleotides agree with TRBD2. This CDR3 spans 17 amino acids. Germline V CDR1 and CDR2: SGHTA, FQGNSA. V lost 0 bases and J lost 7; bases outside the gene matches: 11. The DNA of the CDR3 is TGTGCCAGCAGCTTAGCGCCTGGGCGGGGGGGCCTGAATACGCAGTATTTT. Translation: CASSLAPGRGGLNTQYF.

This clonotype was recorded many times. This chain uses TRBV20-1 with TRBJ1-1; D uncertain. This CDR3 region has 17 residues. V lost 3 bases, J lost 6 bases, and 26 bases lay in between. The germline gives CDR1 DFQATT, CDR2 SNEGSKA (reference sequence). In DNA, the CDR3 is TGCAGTGCTAGTTCTCTGCGGTTCGGACCCAACGTCCCTGAAGCTTTCTTT. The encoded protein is CSASSLRFGPNVPEAFF.

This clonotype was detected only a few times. The CDR3 DNA reads as TGTGCCAGCAGCTCACAAGCTGAAGCTTTCTTT. Translation gives CASSSQAEAFF. The rearrangement joins TRBV7-2 to TRBJ1-1, with D uncertain. This CDR3 is built from 11 residues. The V end lost 4 bases, the J end lost 6 bases, and 6 bases lay between the germline ends. The germline V gene has CDR1 SGHTA and CDR2 FQGNSA.

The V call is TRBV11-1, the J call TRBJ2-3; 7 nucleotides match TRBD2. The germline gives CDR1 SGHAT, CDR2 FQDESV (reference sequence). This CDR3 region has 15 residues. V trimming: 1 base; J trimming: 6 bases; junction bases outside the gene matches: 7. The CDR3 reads CASSLGEGGTDTQYF. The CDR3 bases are TGTGCCAGCAGCTTAGGAGAGGGAGGGACCGATACGCAGTATTTT. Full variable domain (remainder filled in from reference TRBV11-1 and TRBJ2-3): EAEVAQSPRYKITEKSQAVAFWCDPISGHATLYWYRQILGQGPELLVQFQDESVVDDSQLPKDRFSAERLKGVDSTLKIQPAELGDSAMYLCASSLGEGGTDTQYFGPGTRLTVL.